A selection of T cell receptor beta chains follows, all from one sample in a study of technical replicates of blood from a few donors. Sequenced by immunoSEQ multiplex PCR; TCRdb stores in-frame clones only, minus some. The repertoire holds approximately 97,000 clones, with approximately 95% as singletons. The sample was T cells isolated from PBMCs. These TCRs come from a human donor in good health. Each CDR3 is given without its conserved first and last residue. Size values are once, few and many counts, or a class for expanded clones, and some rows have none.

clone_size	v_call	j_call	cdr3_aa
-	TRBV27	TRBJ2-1	ASQTTELAGASLSYNEQF
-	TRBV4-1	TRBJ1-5	ASSQEKQGPNQPQH
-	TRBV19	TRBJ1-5	ATETLGGQNQPQH
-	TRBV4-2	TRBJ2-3	ASSENPGVTDTQY
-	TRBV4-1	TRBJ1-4	ASSQRDSFNEKLF
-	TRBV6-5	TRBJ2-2	ASRTGQGGNGELF
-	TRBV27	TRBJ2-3	ASSLWLAGGRTDTQY
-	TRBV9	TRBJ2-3	ASSAGLAGVTDTQY
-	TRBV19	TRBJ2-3	ASRDRGTDTQY
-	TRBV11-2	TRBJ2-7	ASSLDRGRGYEQY
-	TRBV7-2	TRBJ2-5	ASSLIGTEETQY
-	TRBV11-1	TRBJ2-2	ASSLDGGTGELF
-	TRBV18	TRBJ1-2	ASSPILGPATNYGYT
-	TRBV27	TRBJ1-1	ASSLREPLNTEAF
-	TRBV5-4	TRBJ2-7	ASSLEAGVYEQY
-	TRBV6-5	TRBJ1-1	ASSSLQAF
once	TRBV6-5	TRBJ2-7	ASSSWDRGDEQY
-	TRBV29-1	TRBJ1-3	SVEAPGQDSGNTIY
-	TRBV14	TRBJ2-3	ASSHSREGSDTQY
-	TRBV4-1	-	ASSQGQAPYEQY
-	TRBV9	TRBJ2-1	ASSPAGTSGNNEQF
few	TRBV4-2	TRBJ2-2	ASSGLARDTGELF
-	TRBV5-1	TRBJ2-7	ASSLASDRPLYEQY
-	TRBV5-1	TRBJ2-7	ASRPLQGNSYEQY
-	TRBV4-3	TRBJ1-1	ASSQEGGARTEAF
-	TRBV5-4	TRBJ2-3	ASSMAHYPTDTQY
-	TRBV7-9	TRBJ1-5	ASSSHRDRGAQPQH
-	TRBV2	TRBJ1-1	ASQREWAEAF
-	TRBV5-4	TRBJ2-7	ASSSKTHTYEQY
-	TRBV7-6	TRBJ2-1	ASSTYRTSSYNEQF
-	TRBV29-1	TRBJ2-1	SVARGGPYNEQF
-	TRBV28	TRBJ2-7	ASMGHSSYEQY
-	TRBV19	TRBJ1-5	ASSIDRSGSNQPQH
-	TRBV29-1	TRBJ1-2	SVKGEEGYT
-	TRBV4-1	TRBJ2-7	ASSQVGTSYEQY
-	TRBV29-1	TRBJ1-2	SGGGPHGYT
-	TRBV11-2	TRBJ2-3	ASSLFGAGTDTQY
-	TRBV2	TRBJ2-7	ASRRTGSYEQY
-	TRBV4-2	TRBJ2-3	ASSQDPLAGGGSTDTQY
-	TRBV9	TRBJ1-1	ASSVGIGGLNTEAF
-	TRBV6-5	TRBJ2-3	ASSYFPGFYTDTQY